The present T cell receptor (beta chain) was sequenced within a study of T cell clonality in common variable immunodeficiency. Findings of the study overall: CVID subjects had higher TCRbeta clonality than healthy controls, most marked in about a third. What drives increased CVID clonality needs T cell subpopulation sequencing. Shared TCRbeta clones were fewer between CVID subjects than controls. In common variable immunodeficiency, TCR beta chains reportedly carried fewer deletions and N-nucleotide insertions.

Clones were read by immunoSEQ multiplex PCR, and TCRdb kept only the in-frame ones, dropping some. Altogether tens of thousands of clones were found in the sample, and no singletons occur. In this sample, this clone turned up many times. Its antigen is currently unknown. The read ends 3 residues shy of where the CDR3 ends; the end is completed using the germline J gene. V lost 4 bases and J lost 1; bases outside the gene matches: 5. CDR3 length equals 15 residues. The germline V gene has CDR1 DFQATT and CDR2 SNEGSKA (reference sequence). The TCR sequence derives from a person between 18 and 75 years old in good health. This chain joins TRBV20-1 and TRBJ2-3; 10 nucleotides align to TRBD2. Sequenced sample: peripheral blood mononuclear cells. CDR3: CSAIPLAGGTDTQYF. The sequenced CDR3 bases are TGCAGTGCTATACCCCTAGCGGGGGGCACAGATACG.